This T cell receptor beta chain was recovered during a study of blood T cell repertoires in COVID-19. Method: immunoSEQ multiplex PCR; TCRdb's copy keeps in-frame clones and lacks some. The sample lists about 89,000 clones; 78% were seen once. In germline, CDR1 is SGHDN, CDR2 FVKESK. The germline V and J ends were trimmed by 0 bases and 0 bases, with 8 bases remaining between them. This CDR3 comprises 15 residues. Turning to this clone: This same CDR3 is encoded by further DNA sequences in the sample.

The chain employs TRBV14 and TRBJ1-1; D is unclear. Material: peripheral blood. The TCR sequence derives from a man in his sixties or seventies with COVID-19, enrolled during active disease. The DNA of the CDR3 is TGTGCCAGCAGCCAAGATCCCAGGATGAACACTGAAGCTTTCTTT. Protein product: CASSQDPRMNTEAFF.